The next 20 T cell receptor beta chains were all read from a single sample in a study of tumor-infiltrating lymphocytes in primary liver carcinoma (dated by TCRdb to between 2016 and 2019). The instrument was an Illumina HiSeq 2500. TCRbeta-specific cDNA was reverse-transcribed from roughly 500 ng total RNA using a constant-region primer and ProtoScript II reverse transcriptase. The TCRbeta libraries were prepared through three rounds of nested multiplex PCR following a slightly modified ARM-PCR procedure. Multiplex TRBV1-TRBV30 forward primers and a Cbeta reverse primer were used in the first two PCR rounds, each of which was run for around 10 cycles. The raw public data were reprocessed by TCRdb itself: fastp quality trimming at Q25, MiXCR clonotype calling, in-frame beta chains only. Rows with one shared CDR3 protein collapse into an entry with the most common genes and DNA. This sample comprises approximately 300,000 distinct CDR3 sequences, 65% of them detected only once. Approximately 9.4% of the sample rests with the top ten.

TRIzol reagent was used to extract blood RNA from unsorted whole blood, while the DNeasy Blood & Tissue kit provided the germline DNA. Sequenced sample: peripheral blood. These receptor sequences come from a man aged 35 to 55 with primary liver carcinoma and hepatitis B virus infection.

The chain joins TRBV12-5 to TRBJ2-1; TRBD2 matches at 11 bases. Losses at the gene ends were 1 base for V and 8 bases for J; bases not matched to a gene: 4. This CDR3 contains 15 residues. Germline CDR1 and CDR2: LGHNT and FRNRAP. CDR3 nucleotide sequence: TGTGCTAGTGGTTTGGGACTAGCGGGAAGTGATGAGCAGTTCTTC. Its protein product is CASGLGLAGSDEQFF.

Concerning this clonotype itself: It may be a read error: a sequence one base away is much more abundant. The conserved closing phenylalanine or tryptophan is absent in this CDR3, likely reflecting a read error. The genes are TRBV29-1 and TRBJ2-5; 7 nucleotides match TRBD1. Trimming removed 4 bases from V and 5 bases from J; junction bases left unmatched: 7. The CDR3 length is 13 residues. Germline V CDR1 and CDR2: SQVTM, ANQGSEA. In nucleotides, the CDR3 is TGCAGCGTTGGAAGACAGGGTGGGGAGACCCAGTACTCC. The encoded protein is CSVGRQGGETQYS.

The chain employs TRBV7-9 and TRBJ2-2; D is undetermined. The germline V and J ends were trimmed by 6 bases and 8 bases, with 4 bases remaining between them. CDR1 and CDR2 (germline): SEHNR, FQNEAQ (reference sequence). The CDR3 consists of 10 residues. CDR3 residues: CASSWGELFF. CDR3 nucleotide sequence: TGTGCCAGCAGTTGGGGGGAGCTGTTTTTT.

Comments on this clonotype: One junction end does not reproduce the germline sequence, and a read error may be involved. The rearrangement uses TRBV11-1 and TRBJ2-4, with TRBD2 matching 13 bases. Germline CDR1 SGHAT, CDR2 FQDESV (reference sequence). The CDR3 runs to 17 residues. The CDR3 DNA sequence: TGTGCCGGCAGCATTCCCGGGACTAGCGGGACCGAAAACATTCAGTACTTC. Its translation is CAGSIPGTSGTENIQYF.

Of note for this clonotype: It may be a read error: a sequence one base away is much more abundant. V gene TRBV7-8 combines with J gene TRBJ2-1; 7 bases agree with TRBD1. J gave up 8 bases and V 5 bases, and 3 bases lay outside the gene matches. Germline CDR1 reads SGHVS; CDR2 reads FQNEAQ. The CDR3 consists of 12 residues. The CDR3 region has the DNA TGTGCCAGCAGCCCGGGACAGCATGAGCAGTTCTTC. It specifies CASSPGQHEQFF.

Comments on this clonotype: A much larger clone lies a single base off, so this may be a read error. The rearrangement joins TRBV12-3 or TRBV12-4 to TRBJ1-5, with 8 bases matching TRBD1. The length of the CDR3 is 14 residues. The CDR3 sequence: CVSSVTGVNQPQHF. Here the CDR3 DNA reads TGTGTCAGCAGTGTGACAGGGGTAAATCAGCCCCAGCATTTT.

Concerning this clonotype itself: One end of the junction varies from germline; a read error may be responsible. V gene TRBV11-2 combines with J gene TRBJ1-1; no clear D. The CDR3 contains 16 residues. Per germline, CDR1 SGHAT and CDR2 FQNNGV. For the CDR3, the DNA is TGTACCAGCAGATTGACCCCGGATCTCGCAGGCGGTGAAGCTTTCTTT. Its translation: CTSRLTPDLAGGEAFF.

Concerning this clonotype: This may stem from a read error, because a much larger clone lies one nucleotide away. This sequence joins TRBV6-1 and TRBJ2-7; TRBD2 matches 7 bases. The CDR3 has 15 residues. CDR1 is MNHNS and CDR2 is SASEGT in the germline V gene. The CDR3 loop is CASSEAGGPSYELYF. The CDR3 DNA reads TGTGCCAGCAGTGAAGCGGGAGGGCCATCCTACGAGCTGTACTTC.

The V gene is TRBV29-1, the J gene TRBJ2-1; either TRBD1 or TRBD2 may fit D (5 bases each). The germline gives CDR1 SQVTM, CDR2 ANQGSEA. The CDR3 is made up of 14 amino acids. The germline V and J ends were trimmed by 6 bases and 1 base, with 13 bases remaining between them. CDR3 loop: CSVGTPGSYNEQFF. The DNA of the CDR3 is TGCAGCGTCGGGACCCCGGGGTCCTACAATGAGCAGTTCTTC.

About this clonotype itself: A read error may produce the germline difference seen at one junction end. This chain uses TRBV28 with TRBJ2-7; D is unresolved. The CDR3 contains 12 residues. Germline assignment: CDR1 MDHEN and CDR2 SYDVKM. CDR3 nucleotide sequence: TGTGCCAGCAGGAGTGAACTCTACGAGCGGTACTTC. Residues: CASRSELYERYF. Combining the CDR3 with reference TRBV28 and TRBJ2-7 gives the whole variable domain DVKVTQSSRYLVKRTGEKVFLECVQDMDHENMFWYRQDPGLGLRLIYFSYDVKMKEKGDIPEGYSVSREKKERFSLILESASTNQTSMYLCASRSELYERYFGPGTRLTVT.

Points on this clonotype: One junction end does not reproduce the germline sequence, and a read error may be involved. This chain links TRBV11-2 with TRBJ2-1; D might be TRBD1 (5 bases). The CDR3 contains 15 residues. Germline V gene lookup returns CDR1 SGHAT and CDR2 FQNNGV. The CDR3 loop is CDSSSVQESYNEQFF. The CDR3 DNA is TGTGACAGCAGCTCCGTACAGGAGTCTTACAATGAGCAGTTCTTC.

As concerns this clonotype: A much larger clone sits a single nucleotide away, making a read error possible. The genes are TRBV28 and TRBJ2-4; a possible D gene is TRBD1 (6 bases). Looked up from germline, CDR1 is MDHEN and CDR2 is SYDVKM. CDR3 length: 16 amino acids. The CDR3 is CASSNTGLLAKNILYF. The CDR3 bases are TGTGCCAGCAGTAACACAGGGTTATTAGCCAAAAACATTCTGTACTTC.

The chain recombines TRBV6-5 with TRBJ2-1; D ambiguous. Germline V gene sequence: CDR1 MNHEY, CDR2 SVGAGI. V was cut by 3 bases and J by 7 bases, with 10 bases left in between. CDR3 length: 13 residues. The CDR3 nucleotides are TGTGCCAGCAGTTATCCCGGGTGGAATGAGCAGTTCTTC. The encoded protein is CASSYPGWNEQFF.

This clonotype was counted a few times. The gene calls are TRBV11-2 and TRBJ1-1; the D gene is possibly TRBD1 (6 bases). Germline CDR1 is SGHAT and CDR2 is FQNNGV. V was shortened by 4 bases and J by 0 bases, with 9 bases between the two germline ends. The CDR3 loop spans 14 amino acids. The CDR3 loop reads CASSYGQMNTEAFF. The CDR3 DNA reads TGTGCCAGCAGCTACGGACAGATGAACACTGAAGCTTTCTTT.

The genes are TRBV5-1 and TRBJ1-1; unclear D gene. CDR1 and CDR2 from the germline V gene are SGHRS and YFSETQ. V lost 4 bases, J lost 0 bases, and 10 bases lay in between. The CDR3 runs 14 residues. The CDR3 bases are TGCGCCAGCAGCGAATCTCAGGTGAACACTGAAGCTTTCTTT. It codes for CASSESQVNTEAFF.

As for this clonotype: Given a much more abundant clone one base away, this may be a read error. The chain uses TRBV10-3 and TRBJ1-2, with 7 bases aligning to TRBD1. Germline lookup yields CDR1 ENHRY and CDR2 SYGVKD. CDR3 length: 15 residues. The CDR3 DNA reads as TGTGTCATCAGTGAGTCCAGACAGGGTGACTATGGCTACACCTTC. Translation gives CVISESRQGDYGYTF.

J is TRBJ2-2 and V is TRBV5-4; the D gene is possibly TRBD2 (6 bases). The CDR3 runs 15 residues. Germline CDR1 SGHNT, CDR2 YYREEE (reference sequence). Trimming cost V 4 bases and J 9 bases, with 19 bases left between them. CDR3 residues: CASSLGTPRERELFF. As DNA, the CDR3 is TGTGCCAGCAGCCTAGGGACTCCCCGGGAACGGGAGCTGTTTTTT.

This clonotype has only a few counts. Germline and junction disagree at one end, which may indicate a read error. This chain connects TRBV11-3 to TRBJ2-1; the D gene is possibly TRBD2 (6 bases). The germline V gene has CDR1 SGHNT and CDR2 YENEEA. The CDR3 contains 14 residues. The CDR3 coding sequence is TGTACCAGCAGCTTAGGACGGGAGAAAAATGAGCAATTCTTC. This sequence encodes CTSSLGREKNEQFF.

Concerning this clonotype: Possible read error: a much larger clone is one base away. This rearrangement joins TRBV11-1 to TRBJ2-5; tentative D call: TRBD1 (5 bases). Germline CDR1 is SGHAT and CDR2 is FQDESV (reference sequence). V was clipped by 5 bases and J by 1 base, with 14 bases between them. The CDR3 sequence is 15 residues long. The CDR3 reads CASSPGSSSQETQYF. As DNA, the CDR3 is TGTGCCAGCAGCCCAGGGTCTTCAAGCCAAGAGACCCAGTACTTC.

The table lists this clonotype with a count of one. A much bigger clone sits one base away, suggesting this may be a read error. CDR3 residues: CASSPLGTAGELLF. CDR3 in DNA: TGCGCCAGCAGCCCTTTGGGGACAGCCGGGGAGCTGCTTTTT. This chain connects TRBV10-1 to TRBJ2-2; 7 positions agree with TRBD1. The germline gives CDR1 WNHNN, CDR2 SYGVQD (reference sequence). The CDR3 is 14 amino acids.